The clone carrying this T cell receptor (beta chain) has more than one count but fewer than ten. Its antigen is not known. The data derive from a study of cytomegalovirus exposure and HLA in healthy donors. About the study: One earlier analysis, a look at about 179 million T cells, found roughly 120 million unique TCR beta sequences. Genetic ancestry analysis placed about 80% of the 398 donors that were genotyped in the Caucasian-associated cluster. There were approximately 80 million unique TCRs (from HLA-typed donors) in an early data release.

The CDR3 length is 16 residues. The V gene's germline CDR1 is SGHTA and CDR2 FQGNSA. The V and J ends lost 5 bases and 6 bases, in that order; junction bases with no gene match: 11. Notes on the study in general: The study designated 150 or so TCR beta chains cytomegalovirus-associated.

A multiplex PCR was run with 60 Vbeta primers and 13 Jbeta primers. Produced via immunoSEQ multiplex PCR; TCRdb's table is partial and in-frame only. In the table there are about 140,000 clones, 80% to 85% of which are singletons. The rearrangement joins TRBV7-2 to TRBJ2-1; 9 bases are shared with TRBD2. The sequence derives from a male donor in good health and CMV-seronegative. The sample was PBMCs. For the CDR3, the DNA is TGTGCCAGCAGCCCCTTGAGCGGGGGGCCTCCCAATGAGCAGTTCTTC. Translating gives CASSPLSGGPPNEQFF.